The 26 T cell receptor beta chains given below trace back to one sample, sequenced in a study of radiation and T cells in renal cell carcinoma. The repertoire was sequenced with immunoSEQ multiplex PCR; TCRdb's copy has only in-frame clones and lacks some. The sample lists some 100,000 clones; over 65% were seen once. As to time point: baseline pretreatment blood. Sample treatment: 15 Gy SBRT to primary tumor, nephrectomy 4 weeks later. The specimen comprised blood, sampled from a patient whose treatment included radiotherapy and nephrectomy. All receptors derive from a man aged 55-75 years with renal cell carcinoma.

This rearrangement joins TRBV4-2 to TRBJ1-4; 10 bases fit TRBD1. Germline V gene lookup returns CDR1 LGHNA and CDR2 YNFKEQ. With 8 bases clipped from V and 8 bases from J, the junction kept 8 bases outside the gene matches. The CDR3 spans 14 residues. The CDR3 sequence: CASRRDRGNEKLFF. CDR3 nucleotides: TGTGCCAGCCGCCGGGACAGGGGAAACGAAAAACTGTTTTTT.

The chain has TRBV27 and TRBJ2-1; TRBD1 agrees at 11 bases. Germline trimming cut 2 bases from V and 6 bases from J; bases unmatched to any gene: 6. The CDR3 consists of 16 residues. Germline V gene lookup returns CDR1 MNHEY and CDR2 SMNVEV (reference sequence). The CDR3 DNA reads TGTGCCAGCAGTTTAAGGACCGGGACAGGGGGCAATGAGCAGTTCTTC. Its protein is CASSLRTGTGGNEQFF.

This chain uses TRBV10-2 with TRBJ2-3, with TRBD2 matching over 16 bases. The CDR3 loop spans 18 amino acids. Per the germline V gene, CDR1 is WSHSY and CDR2 is SAAADI. V lost 6 bases and J lost 4; bases outside the gene matches: 10. CDR3: CASRGGLAGGPSSDTQYF. CDR3 nucleotide sequence: TGCGCCAGCAGGGGGGGACTAGCGGGAGGGCCCTCTTCAGATACGCAGTATTTT.

V is TRBV27 and J is TRBJ2-7, with TRBD1 matching over 10 bases. After removal of 5 bases from V and 0 bases from J, the junction contained 7 bases not matched to a gene. CDR1 and CDR2 (germline): MNHEY, SMNVEV (reference sequence). CDR3 size: 16 residues. CDR3 nucleotide sequence: TGTGCCAGCAGTCTGGGACAGGGGACCCTCTCCTACGAGCAGTACTTC. Its translation is CASSLGQGTLSYEQYF.

This chain connects TRBV6-4 to TRBJ2-5, with 10 bases lining up with TRBD2. The CDR3 length is 15 residues. The J segment lost 3 bases and the V segment lost 8 bases, leaving 9 bases of the junction unmatched. Germline V gene data show CDR1 as MRHNA and CDR2 as SNTAGT. The CDR3 coding sequence is TGTGCCAGCTACCTAGCGGGAGACTTGAAAGAGACCCAGTACTTC. Translated, it gives CASYLAGDLKETQYF.

This clone has a single count. The chain has TRBV21-1 and TRBJ2-7; the table gives TRBD1 as D, unverified against the DNA. TRBV21-1 is noted as a pseudogene. The CDR3 runs to 17 residues. The CDR3 region has the DNA TGTGCCAGCAGCAAAGGGCGGGGACAGGCGAGCTCCTACGAGCAGTACTTC. This sequence encodes CASSKGRGQASSYEQYF.

The V call is TRBV5-8, the J call TRBJ1-5; 7 bases are shared with TRBD1. CDR3 length equals 16 residues. J lost 5 bases, V lost 0 bases, and 8 bases had no gene match. Germline lookup yields CDR1 SGHTS and CDR2 YDEGEE. The CDR3 DNA reads as TGTGCCAGCAGCTTGGCCAATACAGGGGCTTATCAGCCCCAGCATTTT. Amino acids: CASSLANTGAYQPQHF.

The chain employs TRBV30 and TRBJ1-1; D perhaps matches TRBD1 (6 bases). Germline V CDR1 and CDR2: GTSNPN, SVGIG (reference sequence). This CDR3 region has 13 residues. CDR3 nucleotides: TGTCTCCTCCGACGGAGGGGGGGGACTGAAGCTTTCTTT. This gives the protein CLLRRRGGTEAFF.

J is TRBJ2-1 and V is TRBV6-1, with a possible D match to TRBD1 (5 bases). CDR1 and CDR2 (germline): MNHNS, SASEGT. V was clipped by 7 bases and J by 5 bases, with 15 bases between them. This CDR3 has 14 amino acids. This CDR3 is CASTPDRSNNEQFF. The CDR3 bases are TGTGCCAGCACTCCTGACAGATCAAACAATGAGCAGTTCTTC.

The gene calls are TRBV14 and TRBJ2-3, with TRBD1 identical over 7 bases. V lost 5 bases to trimming and J lost 6 bases; unmatched junction nucleotides: 8. The CDR3 spans 14 residues. Germline assignment: CDR1 SGHDN and CDR2 FVKESK. The CDR3 DNA reads TGTGCCAGCAGCTCCGGGACAGCGGTCGATACGCAGTATTTT. It translates to CASSSGTAVDTQYF.

The rearrangement joins TRBV28 to TRBJ1-5; D is perhaps TRBD1 (5 bases). CDR3 size: 17 residues. The germline V and J ends were trimmed by 2 bases and 0 bases, with 14 bases remaining between them. Germline V lookup: CDR1 MDHEN, CDR2 SYDVKM. This chain's CDR3 is CASSLVVRGGSNQPQHF. The CDR3, as DNA: TGTGCCAGCAGTTTAGTAGTCCGCGGGGGTAGCAATCAGCCCCAGCATTTT.

This clone was recorded a few times. This chain uses TRBV20-1 with TRBJ2-1; no firm D call. The ends were cut back, 6 bases at V and 5 bases at J, with 8 bases in the middle. Germline values: CDR1 DFQATT, CDR2 SNEGSKA (reference sequence). This CDR3 has 11 residues. The CDR3 is CSAGIHNEQFF. CDR3 DNA sequence: TGCAGTGCGGGGATCCACAATGAGCAGTTCTTC.

Only a few counts were recorded for this clone. The genes are TRBV6-5 and TRBJ1-1; D is perhaps TRBD1 (5 bases). Germline assignment: CDR1 MNHEY and CDR2 SVGAGI. V was shortened by 6 bases and J by 1 base, with 12 bases between the two germline ends. This CDR3 has 14 amino acids. The DNA of the CDR3 is TGTGCCAGCAGAAAGGGACTGCAGAACACTGAAGCTTTCTTT. Its translation: CASRKGLQNTEAFF.

This chain links TRBV9 with TRBJ1-5, with a possible D match to TRBD1 (5 bases). Looked up from germline, CDR1 is SGDLS and CDR2 is YYNGEE. Trimming cost V 3 bases and J 1 base, with 8 bases left between them. The CDR3 consists of 14 residues. CDR3 region: CASSDGDSNQPQHF. CDR3 sequence (DNA): TGTGCCAGCAGCGACGGGGACAGCAATCAGCCCCAGCATTTT.

The V and J genes are TRBV5-1 and TRBJ1-4, with unresolved D. CDR3 length equals 15 residues. Germline V lookup: CDR1 SGHRS, CDR2 YFSETQ. V was cut by 0 bases and J by 8 bases, with 14 bases left in between. The CDR3 is CASSLGGIPQEKLFF. DNA for the CDR3: TGCGCCAGCAGCTTGGGGGGTATCCCTCAAGAAAAACTGTTTTTT.

V gene TRBV19 combines with J gene TRBJ1-1, with 7 positions matching TRBD1. The CDR3 runs 15 residues. Germline V CDR1 and CDR2: LNHDA, SQIVND (reference sequence). The junction had 6 bases not matched to a gene; V was cut back by 4 bases and J by 1 base. The CDR3, as DNA: TGTGCCAGTAGTACCCCATGGACAGGGAACACTGAAGCTTTCTTT. This sequence encodes CASSTPWTGNTEAFF.

This clone was seen a single time. The chain links TRBV2 to TRBJ2-5; 9 bases match TRBD2. In germline, CDR1 is SNHLY, CDR2 FYNNEI. This CDR3 is 15 amino acids long. J was trimmed by 2 bases and V by 1 base; bases with no gene match: 2. The CDR3 nucleotides read TGTGCCAGCAGTGAAGGACTAGCGGCACAAGAGACCCAGTACTTC. Its protein is CASSEGLAAQETQYF.

The genes are TRBV15 and TRBJ2-1; D may match TRBD1 or TRBD2 (5 bases each). V lost 5 bases to trimming and J lost 7 bases, with 12 bases between them. The germline gives CDR1 LNHNV, CDR2 YYDKDF (reference sequence). The CDR3 totals 13 residues. This CDR3 is CATSGDWGNEQFF. The CDR3 DNA reads as TGTGCCACCAGCGGCGACTGGGGGAATGAGCAGTTCTTC.

The chain has TRBV30 and TRBJ2-7; 8 nucleotides align to TRBD1. Trimming cost V 4 bases and J 0 bases; bases outside gene matches: 11. Germline V gene sequence: CDR1 GTSNPN, CDR2 SVGIG (reference sequence). This CDR3 region has 16 residues. CDR3 in amino acids: CAWNLADRVSSYEQYF. In DNA form, the CDR3 reads TGTGCCTGGAACTTAGCGGACAGGGTGAGCTCCTACGAGCAGTACTTC.

J is TRBJ2-7 and V is TRBV15; D uncertain. This CDR3 region has 16 residues. Germline CDR1 reads LNHNV; CDR2 reads YYDKDF (reference sequence). The ends were cut back, 1 base at V and 1 base at J, with 14 bases in the middle. In nucleotides, the CDR3 is TGTGCCACCAGCAGAGTAACGAGAGGCGGTTCCTACGAGCAGTACTTC. The encoded protein is CATSRVTRGGSYEQYF.

This clone was recorded only once. This chain uses TRBV19 with TRBJ2-7; the match to TRBD1 covers 7 bases. There are 15 residues in the CDR3. Looked up from germline, CDR1 is LNHDA and CDR2 is SQIVND (reference sequence). The J segment lost 5 bases and the V segment lost 5 bases, leaving 12 bases of the junction unmatched. CDR3 sequence (DNA): TGTGCCAGTAGTTGGTCCGGGACAGAAAAGGACGAGCAGTACTTC. This encodes CASSWSGTEKDEQYF. The entire variable domain, with the rest obtained from reference TRBV19 and TRBJ2-7, is as follows: DGGITQSPKYLFRKEGQNVTLSCEQNLNHDAMYWYRQDPGQGLRLIYYSQIVNDFQKGDIAEGYSVSREKKESFPLTVTSAQKNPTAFYLCASSWSGTEKDEQYFGPGTRLTVT.

This sequence joins TRBV4-3 and TRBJ1-3; possibly TRBD1 for D (6 bases). Germline V lookup: CDR1 LGHNA, CDR2 YSLEER. Trimming stripped 1 base from V and 0 bases from J, with 13 bases between. CDR3 length: 17 residues. In DNA form, the CDR3 reads TGCGCCAGCAGCCAAGGGCTCGGACAGAGCTCTGGAAACACCATATATTTT. As protein: CASSQGLGQSSGNTIYF.

This chain uses TRBV19 with TRBJ2-1, with D perhaps given as TRBD1 or TRBD2 (5 bases each). Trimming removed 3 bases at V and 8 bases at J, with 20 bases between. Germline CDR1 and CDR2: LNHDA and SQIVND (reference sequence). The CDR3 is 16 residues long. The CDR3 sequence is CASSMTPGPLGDEQFF. Here the CDR3 DNA reads TGTGCCAGTAGTATGACCCCGGGACCCTTGGGCGATGAGCAGTTCTTC.

The V gene is TRBV29-1, the J gene TRBJ1-5, with TRBD1 identical over 9 bases. V trimming: 7 bases; J trimming: 0 bases; junction bases outside the gene matches: 10. CDR1 and CDR2 (germline): SQVTM, ANQGSEA. CDR3 size: 16 residues. The CDR3 DNA is TGCAGCGGCCGGGACAGGGACCGCTATAGCAATCAGCCCCAGCATTTT. This encodes CSGRDRDRYSNQPQHF.

The V call is TRBV29-1, the J call TRBJ2-5; D not resolved. The CDR3 is 16 amino acids. Germline assignment: CDR1 SQVTM and CDR2 ANQGSEA. Deletions cut 0 bases from V and 2 bases from J, with 16 bases between. In DNA form, the CDR3 reads TGCAGCGTTGAAGACGAAAAACACCCCCCACAAGAGACCCAGTACTTC. Amino acid sequence: CSVEDEKHPPQETQYF.

The V call is TRBV2, the J call TRBJ2-1, with 10 bases lining up with TRBD2. CDR1 is SNHLY and CDR2 is FYNNEI in the germline V gene. CDR3 length: 15 residues. V shed 6 bases, J shed 4 bases, and the junction held 6 bases outside the gene matches. The CDR3 loop reads CASSLASGGYNEQFF. As DNA, the CDR3 is TGTGCCAGCAGCCTCGCTAGCGGGGGATACAATGAGCAGTTCTTC.